This T cell receptor (beta chain) comes out of a study of response to subunit inactivated influenza vaccine. TCRdb re-derived calls from the RT-PCR reads in MiXCR, one entry per CDR3 protein. Among 710,000 or so distinct CDR3 sequences listed, about a sixth were seen once. CDR3 length equals 14 residues. Trimming stripped 4 bases from V and 3 bases from J, with 12 bases between. Germline V gives CDR1 GTSNPN, CDR2 SVGIG (reference sequence). This clonotype originated in a man between 50 and 59 years old who received an inactivated influenza vaccine. The V gene is TRBV30, the J gene TRBJ1-4; possible D gene TRBD1, 6 bases. Specimen: PBMCs from blood, collected 11 to 12 days after vaccination. The CDR3 is CAWNFNRANEKLFF. For the CDR3, the DNA is TGTGCCTGGAACTTCAACAGGGCTAATGAAAAACTGTTTTTT. The full variable domain, in which reference TRBV30 and TRBJ1-4 provide the parts outside the CDR3, is SQTIHQWPATLVQPVGSPLSLECTVEGTSNPNLYWYRQAAGRGLQLLFYSVGIGQISSEVPQNLSASRPQDRQFILSSKKLLLSDSGFYLCAWNFNRANEKLFFGSGTQLSVL.